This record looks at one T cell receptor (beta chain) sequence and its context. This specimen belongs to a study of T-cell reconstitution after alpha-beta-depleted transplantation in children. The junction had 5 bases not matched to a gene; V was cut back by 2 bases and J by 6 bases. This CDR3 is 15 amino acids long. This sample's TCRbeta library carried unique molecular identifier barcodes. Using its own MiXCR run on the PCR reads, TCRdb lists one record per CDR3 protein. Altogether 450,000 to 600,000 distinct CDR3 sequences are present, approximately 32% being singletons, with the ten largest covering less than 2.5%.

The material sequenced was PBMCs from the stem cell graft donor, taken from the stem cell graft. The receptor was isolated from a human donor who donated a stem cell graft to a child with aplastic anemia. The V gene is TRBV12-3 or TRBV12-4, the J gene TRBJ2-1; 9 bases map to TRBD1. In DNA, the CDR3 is TGTGCCAGCAGTTTAAGGGGACAGGGTGGCAATGAGCAGTTCTTC. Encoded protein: CASSLRGQGGNEQFF.